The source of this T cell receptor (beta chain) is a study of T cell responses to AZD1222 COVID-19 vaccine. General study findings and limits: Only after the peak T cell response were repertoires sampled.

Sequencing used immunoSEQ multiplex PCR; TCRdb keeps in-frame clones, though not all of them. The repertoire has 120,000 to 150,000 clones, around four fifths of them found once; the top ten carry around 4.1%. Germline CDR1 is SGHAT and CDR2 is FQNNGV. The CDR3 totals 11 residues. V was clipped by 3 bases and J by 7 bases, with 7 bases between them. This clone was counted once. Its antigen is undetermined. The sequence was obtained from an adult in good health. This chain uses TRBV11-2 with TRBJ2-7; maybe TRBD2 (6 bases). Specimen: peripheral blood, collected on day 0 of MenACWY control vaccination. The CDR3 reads CASSLAGEQYF. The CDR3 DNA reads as TGTGCCAGCAGCTTGGCGGGAGAGCAGTACTTC. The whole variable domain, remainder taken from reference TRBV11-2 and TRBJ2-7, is EAGVAQSPRYKIIEKRQSVAFWCNPISGHATLYWYQQILGQGPKLLIQFQNNGVVDDSQLPKDRFSAERLKGVDSTLKIQPAKLEDSAVYLCASSLAGEQYFGPGTRLTVT.